The rows below give T cell receptor beta chains drawn from one sample of a study of T cell clonotyping in hematopoietic cell transplantation. The repertoire was sequenced with immunoSEQ multiplex PCR; TCRdb's copy has only in-frame clones and lacks some. The top ten hold around 2.9% of the sample, which has about 41,000 clones, 85% seen once. The material was peripheral blood mononuclear cells, obtained before stem cell transplant. These receptors all stem from a man aged 55 to 69 with acute myeloid leukemia. Some clones in this sample may be carry-over from other donors' samples. The CDR3 runs from the conserved cysteine through the conserved F or W. A D gene is named only where the DNA matches it firmly. Size values are once, few and many counts, or a class for expanded clones, and some rows have none.

TRBD1 TRBJ1-1 - TRBV6-5 CASTGGGEAFF TGTGCCAGCACAGGGGGCGGTGAAGCTTTCTTT
- TRBJ2-5 once TRBV2 CASSVEETQYF TGTGCCAGCTCGGTAGAAGAGACCCAGTACTTC
TRBD2 TRBJ2-5 once TRBV28 CASRGRRGDQETQYF TGTGCCAGCCGCGGGAGGAGGGGGGACCAAGAGACCCAGTACTTC
TRBD2 TRBJ2-3 - TRBV5-1 CASSLGSGGAYDTQYF TGCGCCAGCAGCTTGGGAAGCGGGGGGGCCTATGATACGCAGTATTTT
- TRBJ1-1 - TRBV5-1 CASTPGGLLNTEAFF TGCGCCAGCACCCCGGGGGGACTGCTGAACACTGAAGCTTTCTTT
- TRBJ2-1 - TRBV15 CATSGRGEAYNEQFF TGTGCCACCAGCGGCCGAGGGGAAGCCTACAATGAGCAGTTCTTC
- TRBJ1-6 - TRBV5-1 CASSLHGGYNSPLHF TGCGCCAGCAGCTTGCACGGGGGTTATAATTCACCCCTCCACTTT
- TRBJ2-3 - TRBV11-2 CASSMDFPGDTQYF TGTGCCAGCAGCATGGACTTCCCGGGGGATACGCAGTATTTT
- TRBJ2-7 - TRBV5-6 CASSLGTYEQYF TGTGCCAGCAGCTTGGGGACCTACGAGCAGTACTTC
TRBD2 TRBJ2-2 - TRBV9 CASSVAGGLGTGELFF TGTGCCAGCAGCGTAGCGGGGGGGCTCGGCACCGGGGAGCTGTTTTTT
- TRBJ1-2 - TRBV27 CASSLGSGLRGYGYTF TGTGCCAGCAGCCTGGGTAGCGGCTTGCGAGGCTATGGCTACACCTTC
- TRBJ1-6 - TRBV2 CASSGIGGGSPLHF TGTGCCAGCAGTGGTATAGGAGGTGGGTCACCCCTCCACTTT
- TRBJ1-6 - TRBV7-8 CASSLPGFGPLHF TGTGCCAGCAGCTTGCCGGGGTTTGGACCCCTCCACTTT
- TRBJ1-6 - TRBV28 CASSLSRQFPSPLHF TGTGCCAGCAGTTTATCTCGGCAGTTTCCTTCACCCCTCCACTTT
- TRBJ2-5 - TRBV30 CAWSVLVGPAYF TGTGCCTGGAGTGTACTTGTAGGGCCAGCGTACTTC
- TRBJ2-7 - TRBV29-1 CSVVSLRVDTYEQYF TGCAGCGTTGTTTCCCTCCGGGTAGATACCTACGAGCAGTACTTC
- TRBJ1-6 few TRBV27 CASSLRNSPLHF TGTGCCAGCAGTTTGAGGAATTCACCCCTCCACTTT
- TRBJ1-2 few TRBV5-1 CASSLSGGINYGYTF TGCGCCAGCAGCTTGTCTGGGGGCATCAACTATGGCTACACCTTC
TRBD1 TRBJ2-7 - TRBV19 CASSITQVTGQTYEQYF TGTGCCAGTAGTATTACTCAGGTGACAGGGCAAACCTACGAGCAGTACTTC
- TRBJ1-1 - TRBV27 CASRFQGYTEAFF TGTGCCAGCAGGTTCCAGGGGTACACTGAAGCTTTCTTT
TRBD2 TRBJ2-3 - TRBV12-5 CASGPSGGAGDTQYF TGTGCTAGTGGTCCAAGCGGGGGGGCCGGGGATACGCAGTATTTT
- TRBJ1-3 once TRBV4-1 CASSQDPPRGQRNTIYF TGCGCCAGCAGCCAAGACCCCCCCCGGGGGCAGAGAAACACCATATATTTT
- TRBJ2-2 - TRBV9 CASSVADSRNTGELFF TGTGCCAGCAGCGTAGCTGACTCTCGGAACACCGGGGAGCTGTTTTTT
- TRBJ1-2 - TRBV11-3 CASSLQGQDYGYTF TGTGCCAGCAGCTTACAGGGTCAAGACTATGGCTACACCTTC
- TRBJ1-2 few TRBV6-6 CASTTLGGRGGYTF TGTGCCAGCACTACCCTTGGGGGGCGAGGTGGCTACACCTTC
- TRBJ2-7 - TRBV6-6 CASRGGAYEQYF TGTGCCAGCAGAGGGGGGGCCTACGAGCAGTACTTC
- TRBJ2-7 - TRBV7-2 CASSLVYEQYF TGTGCCAGCAGCTTAGTCTACGAGCAGTACTTC
- TRBJ1-6 - TRBV28 CASSLLGWDVGTVSPLHF TGTGCCAGCAGTTTATTGGGGTGGGACGTAGGCACTGTGTCACCCCTCCACTTT
- TRBJ1-1 - TRBV5-1 CASSLDGARNTEAFF TGCGCCAGCAGCTTGGATGGGGCGCGGAACACTGAAGCTTTCTTT
- TRBJ1-6 - TRBV27 CASSFRVRRDSPLHF TGTGCCAGCAGTTTTCGGGTGAGGAGGGACTCACCCCTCCACTTT
- TRBJ1-1 - TRBV19 CASSGQTNTEAFF TGTGCCAGTAGTGGGCAGACGAACACTGAAGCTTTCTTT